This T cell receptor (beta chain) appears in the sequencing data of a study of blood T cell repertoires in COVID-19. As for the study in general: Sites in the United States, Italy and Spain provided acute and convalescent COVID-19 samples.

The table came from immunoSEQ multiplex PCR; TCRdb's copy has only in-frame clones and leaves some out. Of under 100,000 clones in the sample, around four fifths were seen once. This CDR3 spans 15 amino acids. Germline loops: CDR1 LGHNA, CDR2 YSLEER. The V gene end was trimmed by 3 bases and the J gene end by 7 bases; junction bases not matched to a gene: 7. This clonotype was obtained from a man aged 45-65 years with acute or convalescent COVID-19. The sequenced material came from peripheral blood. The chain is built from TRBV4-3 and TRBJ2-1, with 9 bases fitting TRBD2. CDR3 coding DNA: TGCGCCAGCAGCCAGGGACATAGCGGGGGTAATGAGCAGTTCTTC. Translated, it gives CASSQGHSGGNEQFF.